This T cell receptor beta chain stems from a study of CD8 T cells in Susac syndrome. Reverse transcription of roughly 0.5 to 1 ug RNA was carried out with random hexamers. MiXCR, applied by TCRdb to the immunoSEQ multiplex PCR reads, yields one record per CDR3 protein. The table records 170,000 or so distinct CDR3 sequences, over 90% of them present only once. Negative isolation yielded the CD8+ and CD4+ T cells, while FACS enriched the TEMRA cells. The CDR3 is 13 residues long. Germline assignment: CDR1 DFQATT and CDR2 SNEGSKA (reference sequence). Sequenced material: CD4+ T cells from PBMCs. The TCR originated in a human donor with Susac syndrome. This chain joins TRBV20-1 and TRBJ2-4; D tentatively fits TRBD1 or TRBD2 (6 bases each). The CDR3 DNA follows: TGCAGCCCCGGGGGCGGGGCCAAAAACATTCAGTACTTC. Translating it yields CSPGGGAKNIQYF.